One TCR beta chain is described in this entry. The count of this clone is one. Its antigen is currently not known. No base qualities exist here, and no much larger clone lies one base off it. Healthy HIV-negative adults with no recently reported acute infections or vaccinations were included as donors. Only Caucasian adults living in Nashville, Tennessee, USA were represented among the donors. Magnetic negative selection was used to enrich CD4+ T cells, after which naive cells were positively selected on CD45RA and the negative fraction became the memory subset. Blood was collected by leukapheresis, and PBMCs were isolated by Ficoll-Histopaque density gradient centrifugation and then cryopreserved in liquid nitrogen vapor phase. Analytical flow cytometry was used to check the purity and quantity of every magnetically sorted T cell population. From each sorted fraction, genomic DNA was isolated and quantified by UV absorbance on a Nanodrop 2000c.

Deletion took 7 bases off V and 4 bases off J, with a span of 12 bases between the germline ends. Looking up the germline V gene yields CDR1 MNHNS and CDR2 SASEGT. The CDR3 runs 13 residues from the cysteine to the phenylalanine. Just the 39-base CDR3 DNA is kept, in frame starting at base 1. TCR CDR3 regions were amplified from genomic DNA by multiplex PCR using the deep immunoSEQ assay. Genomic DNA extracted from each cell subset was distributed evenly over all wells of several immunoSEQ 96-well plates, and each plate served as one replicate. For sorted subsets, around 200 ng genomic DNA, equal to 30,000 to 35,000 T cell genomes, was loaded into each replicate PCR. Purified libraries were quantified with a Qubit 3.0 fluorometer, sized on a Bioanalyzer 2100, and re-quantified with the KAPA Library Quantification kit. Every immunoSEQ 96-well plate was sequenced on a separate single-read 150-cycle Illumina NextSeq 550 flow cell. The study's own analysis went as follows. Because the immunoSEQ output included only junctional sequences and no quality scores, the filtering could not be the same as the filtering used for full-length reads. To assign V/J genes and CDR3, sequences were annotated using PyIR, a Python wrapper for IgBLAST v1.9, with IMGT germline references. Reads were filtered out if the reads had weak V/J assignments (E-value above 1e-6), no CDR3, stop codons, out-of-frame junctions, or ambiguous translated residues. V3J clonotypes were defined as sequences sharing the same inferred V gene, J gene, and CDR3 amino acid sequence. Percentage overlap between repertoires was computed as shared unique clonotypes divided by the size of the smaller repertoire. Three approaches were used to assess repertoire richness: RTK rarefaction, the Chao1 estimator, and Recon v2.1 estimates of unobserved clonotypes. Generation probabilities for all TCRbeta clonotypes obtained by the gDNA method from a handful of donors were computed using OLGA. Here the immuneACCESS table is served through TCRdb, limited to in-frame sequences with V and J called. Missing clones are a known gap in these copies; in checked studies unresolved V genes cover under half, and the rest lacks a known reason. Clonal size and the V and J genes are those of that table, whereas D and trimming came from the DNA. The sample table records over 2 million clones; roughly 96% of these occur just once. The ten biggest clones cover approximately 0.13% of the sample.

The source of the sample is a study of shared clonotypes between healthy human individuals (TCRdb year 2020). At the level of the whole study: The cohort included a few men and a couple of women between 18 and 49 years of age. For each donor, CD4 naive and CD4 memory were each given three plates, CD8 naive was given two plates, and CD8 memory was given one plate. To estimate repertoire size and how much clonotype sharing occurs between individuals, the study deeply sequenced the blood TCR repertoires of about 5 healthy adults. To increase sequencing depth and limit assay-specific biases, TCR repertoire library preparation and sequencing were carried out by different laboratories using diverse techniques. Per donor, leukapheresis produced somewhere between about 0.85 and 10 billion PBMCs.

The paper as a whole reports these results and caveats: Based on pairwise subsampling, the degree of clonotype sharing among donors was expected to be affected by sequencing depth. Only blood was sampled, and tissue TCR repertoires likely differ from those in blood. Higher generation probabilities were observed for clonotypes shared by all four sorted-subset donors than for non-shared clonotypes. Even with the large sequencing depth, rarefaction of the sorted-subset datasets indicated that sequencing was incomplete. Sharing across a handful of donors was observed for around 5% of naive CD4, less than 4% of naive CD8, about 2.3% of memory CD4, and around 0.42% of memory CD8 clonotypes. Naive subsets generally had larger estimated clonotype richness than memory subsets. The small number of donors limited the genetic and exposure-history diversity represented.

The receptor was isolated from a man aged 18 to 29 in good health. This sequence uses TRBV6-1 and TRBJ2-3; the D segment could be TRBD2, given 5 matching bases. Sequenced material: naive CD4+ T cells sorted from blood. The sample's cell subset or site, from its label and the paper: CD45RA+ positively selected. The sequenced DNA is TGTGCCAGCAAAACCGAGGGCCCAGATACGCAGTATTTT. Its protein reads: CASKTEGPDTQYF.